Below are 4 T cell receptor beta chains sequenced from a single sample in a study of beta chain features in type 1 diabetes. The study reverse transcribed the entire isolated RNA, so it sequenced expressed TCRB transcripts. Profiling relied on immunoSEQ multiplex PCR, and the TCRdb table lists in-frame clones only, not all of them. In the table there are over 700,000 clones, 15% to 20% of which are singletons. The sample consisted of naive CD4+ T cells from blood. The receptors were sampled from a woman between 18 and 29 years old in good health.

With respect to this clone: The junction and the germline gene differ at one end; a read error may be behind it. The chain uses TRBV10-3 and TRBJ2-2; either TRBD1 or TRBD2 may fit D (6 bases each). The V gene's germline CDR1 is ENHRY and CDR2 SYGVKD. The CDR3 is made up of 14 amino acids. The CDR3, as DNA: TGTGCCAGCAGTGTGGGGGGCGGCACCGGGGAGCTGTTTTTT. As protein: CASSVGGGTGELFF.

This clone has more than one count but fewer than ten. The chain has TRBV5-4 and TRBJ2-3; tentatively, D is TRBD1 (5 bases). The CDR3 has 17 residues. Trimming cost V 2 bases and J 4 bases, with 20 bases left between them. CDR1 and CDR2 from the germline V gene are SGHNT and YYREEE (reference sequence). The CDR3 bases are TGTGCCAGCAGCTTAGCTTTTGGGTTACAGGTCCCAGATACGCAGTATTTT. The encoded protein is CASSLAFGLQVPDTQYF. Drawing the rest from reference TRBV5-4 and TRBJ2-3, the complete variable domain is ETGVTQSPTHLIKTRGQQVTLRCSSQSGHNTVSWYQQALGQGPQFIFQYYREEENGRGNFPPRFSGLQFPNYSSELNVNALELDDSALYLCASSLAFGLQVPDTQYFGPGTRLTVL.

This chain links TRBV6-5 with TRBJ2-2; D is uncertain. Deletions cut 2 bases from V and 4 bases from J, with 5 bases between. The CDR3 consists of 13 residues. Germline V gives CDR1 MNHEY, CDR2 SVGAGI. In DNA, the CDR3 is TGTGCCAGCAGTTACAGGACCACCGGGGAGCTGTTTTTT. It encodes CASSYRTTGELFF.

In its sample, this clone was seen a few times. The CDR3 here is CSVEGWETQYF. The CDR3 nucleotides read TGCAGCGTTGAGGGGTGGGAGACCCAGTACTTC. This rearrangement joins TRBV29-1 to TRBJ2-5, with D unclear. Per germline, CDR1 SQVTM and CDR2 ANQGSEA. Trimming removed 3 bases at V and 5 bases at J, with 7 bases between. CDR3 length: 11 residues.